These T cell receptor beta chains were read from a single sample in a study of identical twins. TCRdb called the 5' RACE reads again in MiXCR, with one record for every CDR3 protein. The profile shows some 260,000 distinct CDR3 sequences, roughly 13% of them singletons. The sequencing input was memory (CD45RO+) T cells sorted from blood. These receptors all come from a woman aged 18-29 years in good health. Both conserved end residues are part of each CDR3. D genes are given only for firm matches. Not all rows give a size; the values are once, few, many and, for expanded clones, a class.

>TRBJ2-1|-|TRBV6-5|-
CASSFMGRWDDNEQFF
TGTGCCAGCAGTTTCATGGGAAGGTGGGATGACAATGAGCAGTTCTTC
>TRBJ1-1|-|TRBV12-3/TRBV12-4|few
CASSQDRDRGAEAFF
TGTGCCAGCAGCCAAGACAGAGACCGCGGCGCTGAAGCTTTCTTT
>TRBJ2-1|-|TRBV9|-
CASSVAGLVGYNEQFF
TGTGCCAGCAGCGTAGCTGGGCTAGTGGGCTACAATGAGCAGTTCTTC
>TRBJ2-1|-|TRBV12-3/TRBV12-4|many
CASSLLDSNEQFF
TGTGCCAGCAGTTTACTAGATTCCAATGAGCAGTTCTTC
>TRBJ2-7|TRBD2|TRBV6-1|-
CASSEASGGRLYEQYF
TGTGCCAGCAGTGAAGCCTCGGGAGGGCGCTTATACGAGCAGTACTTC
>TRBJ2-7|-|TRBV5-1|many
CASSVATSYEQYF
TGCGCCAGCAGTGTTGCCACCTCCTACGAGCAGTACTTC
>TRBJ2-7|-|TRBV5-1|few
CASSLGPTYEQYF
TGCGCCAGCAGCTTGGGCCCGACCTACGAGCAGTACTTC
>TRBJ2-1|TRBD1|TRBV20-1|few
CSARMGQGVEQFF
TGCAGTGCTAGAATGGGACAGGGGGTTGAGCAGTTCTTC
>TRBJ2-1|-|TRBV5-1|few
CASSLDFIGVNEQFF
TGCGCCAGCAGCTTGGACTTCATCGGAGTCAATGAGCAGTTCTTC
>TRBJ1-1|-|TRBV5-1|-
CASSLVQLNTEAFF
TGCGCCAGCAGCTTGGTACAGTTGAACACTGAAGCTTTCTTT